What follows are 21 T cell receptor beta chains derived from one specimen sequenced in a study of shared T cell receptors in the human thymus. Produced via immunoSEQ multiplex PCR; TCRdb's table is partial and in-frame only. This sample carries about 660,000 clones, more than 75% of them seen once, and the ten largest clones take approximately 0.011%. The data also belong to a second study, concerning human thymus T cells.

Sequenced: thymocytes. The receptors were sampled from a boy younger than two with a congenital heart defect.

The V call is TRBV7-9, the J call TRBJ1-2; a possible D gene is TRBD1 (6 bases). This CDR3 has 16 residues. The V and J ends lost 5 bases and 3 bases respectively, with 19 bases between them. Germline CDR1 and CDR2: SEHNR and FQNEAQ (reference sequence). The DNA for the CDR3 is TGTGCCAGCAGCATTAGGACAGTTCAATCGGACTATGGCTACACCTTC. As protein: CASSIRTVQSDYGYTF.

This chain uses TRBV10-3 with TRBJ1-1; a weak D match, TRBD1 (5 bases). From germline, CDR1 is ENHRY and CDR2 SYGVKD. V gave up 10 bases and J gave up 2 bases, with 14 bases separating them. This CDR3 region has 13 residues. CDR3: CATRGGVNTEAFF. DNA of the CDR3: TGTGCCACCCGGGGGGGGGTTAACACTGAAGCTTTCTTT.

The V gene is TRBV27, the J gene TRBJ1-5, with D possibly TRBD1 on 5 matching bases. The CDR3 is 14 residues long. Trimming shortened V by 10 bases and J by 2 bases, and 15 bases separated the two germline ends. CDR1 is MNHEY and CDR2 is SMNVEV in the germline V gene (reference sequence). The CDR3 loop reads CATSEGRGNQPQHF. The CDR3 region has the DNA TGTGCCACCTCGGAGGGGAGAGGCAATCAGCCCCAGCATTTT.

This clone showed up just once. This rearrangement joins TRBV5-1 to TRBJ2-1; 15 bases are a match to TRBD2. Germline CDR1 and CDR2: SGHRS and YFSETQ. V shed 0 bases and J 8 bases; nucleotides not matched to a gene: 3. The CDR3 is 16 amino acids. CDR3: CASSLEGLAGGYEQFF. The CDR3 nucleotides are TGCGCCAGCAGCTTGGAGGGACTAGCGGGAGGCTATGAGCAGTTCTTC.

This chain links TRBV11-3 with TRBJ1-2, with D perhaps TRBD1 (5 bases). V lost 5 bases and J 2 bases, leaving 9 bases between the germline ends. CDR1 is SGHNT, CDR2 YENEEA, per germline. CDR3 length: 13 amino acids. CDR3 DNA sequence: TGTGCCAGCAGCCTGGACACAAACTATGGCTACACCTTC. As protein: CASSLDTNYGYTF.

J is TRBJ1-1 and V is TRBV6-4; tentatively, D is TRBD1 (6 bases). Trimming stripped 7 bases from V and 1 base from J, with 13 bases between. The V gene's germline CDR1 is MRHNA and CDR2 SNTAGT. The CDR3 has 14 residues. As DNA, the CDR3 is TGTGCCAGCACTCCAGGGGAGAGGAACACTGAAGCTTTCTTT. Translation: CASTPGERNTEAFF.

This chain joins TRBV2 and TRBJ2-7; tentative D call: TRBD2 (5 bases). Trimming shortened V by 7 bases and J by 0 bases, and 10 bases separated the two germline ends. Germline lookup yields CDR1 SNHLY and CDR2 FYNNEI. CDR3 size: 13 residues. The CDR3 DNA reads TGTGCCAGCAAAACCGGGGTCTCCTACGAGCAGTACTTC. Translating gives CASKTGVSYEQYF. Filled out from reference TRBV2 and TRBJ2-7, the complete variable domain reads EPEVTQTPSHQVTQMGQEVILRCVPISNHLYFYWYRQILGQKVEFLVSFYNNEISEKSEIFDDQFSVERPDGSNFTLKIRSTKLEDSAMYFCASKTGVSYEQYFGPGTRLTVT.

V and J are TRBV28 and TRBJ2-7; D remains ambiguous. The germline gives CDR1 MDHEN, CDR2 SYDVKM. This CDR3 has 15 residues. Trimming left V 3 bases short and J 2 bases short, with 14 bases between. In DNA form, the CDR3 reads TGTGCCAGCAGTTTTGGGCAGGCCGTCCCCTACGAGCAGTACTTC. Protein sequence: CASSFGQAVPYEQYF.

The J gene is TRBJ2-7, the V gene TRBV7-6; a weak D match, TRBD1 (6 bases). V was cut by 3 bases and J by 2 bases, with 14 bases left in between. The CDR3 consists of 15 residues. In germline, CDR1 is SGHVS, CDR2 FNYEAQ. CDR3 loop: CASSFRQVPTYEQYF. CDR3 nucleotide sequence: TGTGCCAGCAGCTTTCGACAGGTCCCGACCTACGAGCAGTACTTC.

The chain recombines TRBV5-1 with TRBJ2-7, with 11 bases aligning to TRBD2. J gave up 4 bases and V 4 bases, and 10 bases lay outside the gene matches. This CDR3 has 16 amino acids. The V gene's germline CDR1 is SGHRS and CDR2 YFSETQ. The CDR3, as DNA: TGCGCCAGCAGCGCCATGACTAGCGGGATCGGATACGAGCAGTACTTC. Its protein is CASSAMTSGIGYEQYF.

The chain has TRBV29-1 and TRBJ1-1; D is uncertain. CDR3 size: 10 residues. Germline V gene lookup returns CDR1 SQVTM and CDR2 ANQGSEA. V was cut by 4 bases and J by 7 bases, with 7 bases left in between. The CDR3 reads CSVGANEAFF. CDR3 bases: TGCAGCGTTGGAGCAAATGAAGCTTTCTTT.

The J gene is TRBJ1-2, the V gene TRBV5-8; weak D call: TRBD1 (5 bases). There are 13 residues in the CDR3. CDR1 is SGHTS, CDR2 YDEGEE, per germline. V was shortened by 3 bases and J by 3 bases, with 9 bases between the two germline ends. The CDR3 reads CASSCRDYYGYTF. Written as DNA, the CDR3 is TGTGCCAGCAGCTGCCGGGACTACTATGGCTACACCTTC.

CDR3 DNA: TGTGCCAGCAGCCAGGGGCTTGATGCGCACAGGGGGGACGAGCAGTACTTC. Translated, it gives CASSQGLDAHRGDEQYF. This sequence joins TRBV14 and TRBJ2-7; TRBD1 matches at 8 bases. The trim removed 3 bases at V and 5 bases at J, leaving 15 bases unmatched. CDR1 SGHDN and CDR2 FVKESK come from the germline V gene. This CDR3 is built from 17 residues.

The chain combines TRBV7-8 with TRBJ2-3, with 11 bases matching TRBD2. V dropped 4 bases and J dropped 3; count of bases not matched to a gene: 9. In germline, CDR1 is SGHVS, CDR2 FQNEAQ. The length of the CDR3 is 17 residues. CDR3 bases: TGTGCCAGCAGCTCTAGCCTGGGACTAGCGGAAACAGATACGCAGTATTTT. This gives the protein CASSSSLGLAETDTQYF. Full variable domain (remainder filled in from reference TRBV7-8 and TRBJ2-3): GAGVSQSPRYKVAKRGQDVALRCDPISGHVSLFWYQQALGQGPEFLTYFQNEAQLDKSGLPSDRFFAERPEGSVSTLKIQRTQQEDSAVYLCASSSSLGLAETDTQYFGPGTRLTVL.

This chain connects TRBV25-1 to TRBJ2-5, with TRBD2 as a possible D gene (6 bases). CDR1 and CDR2 from the germline V gene are MGHDK and SYGVNS. V dropped 8 bases and J dropped 5 bases, with 15 bases sitting between them. CDR3 length equals 13 residues. The CDR3: CASAWGEWETQYF. The CDR3 DNA is TGTGCCAGCGCTTGGGGGGAATGGGAGACCCAGTACTTC.

The V and J genes are TRBV9 and TRBJ2-1; 7 bases agree with TRBD2. The CDR3 contains 12 residues. Germline V CDR1 and CDR2: SGDLS, YYNGEE. V shed 2 bases and J 9 bases; nucleotides not matched to a gene: 2. CDR3 DNA sequence: TGTGCCAGCAGCGTGGGAGGGAGTGAGCAGTTCTTC. Amino acid sequence: CASSVGGSEQFF. Variable domain in full (rest from reference TRBV9 and TRBJ2-1): DSGVTQTPKHLITATGQRVTLRCSPRSGDLSVYWYQQSLDQGLQFLIQYYNGEERAKGNILERFSAQQFPDLHSELNLSSLELGDSALYFCASSVGGSEQFFGPGTRLTVL.

The chain carries TRBV4-2 and TRBJ2-7; 7 bases fit TRBD2. V lost 1 base and J lost 2; bases outside the gene matches: 11. Germline-derived CDR1 and CDR2 are LGHNA and YNFKEQ. This CDR3 contains 17 residues. CDR3 region: CASSQGSSVAGTYEQYF. CDR3 bases: TGTGCCAGCAGCCAAGGGAGCTCGGTAGCGGGTACCTACGAGCAGTACTTC.

The gene calls are TRBV11-2 and TRBJ2-5; 9 nucleotides align to TRBD2. Germline V gene lookup returns CDR1 SGHAT and CDR2 FQNNGV. The CDR3 consists of 15 residues. J was trimmed by 5 bases and V by 5 bases; bases with no gene match: 9. CDR3 residues: CASSPGLAKGETQYF. CDR3 in DNA: TGTGCCAGCAGCCCCGGACTAGCGAAGGGCGAGACCCAGTACTTC.

This CDR3 is CASTPRRTGEDIQYF. The CDR3 coding sequence is TGTGCCAGCACCCCGAGGCGGACAGGGGAGGACATTCAGTACTTC. V usage is TRBV6-5 and J usage is TRBJ2-4, with 9 bases lining up with TRBD1. V trimming: 7 bases; J trimming: 8 bases; junction bases outside the gene matches: 12. The germline V gene has CDR1 MNHEY and CDR2 SVGAGI. The CDR3 contains 15 residues.

This clone has a single count. The chain has TRBV6-1 and TRBJ2-7; D remains ambiguous. Trimming stripped 2 bases from V and 5 bases from J, with 7 bases between. Germline V gene data show CDR1 as MNHNS and CDR2 as SASEGT. CDR3 length: 12 amino acids. The CDR3 DNA follows: TGTGCCAGCAGTGAACTCCCTGACGAGCAGTACTTC. Translating gives CASSELPDEQYF.

The chain has TRBV7-2 and TRBJ2-5, with 11 bases that match TRBD2. V was pared by 4 bases and J by 5 bases, with 3 bases of the junction left unmatched. Germline CDR1 and CDR2: SGHTA and FQGNSA. The CDR3 consists of 14 residues. CDR3 DNA: TGTGCCAGCAGCTCCCGGACTAGCGGGGAGACCCAGTACTTC. It codes for CASSSRTSGETQYF.